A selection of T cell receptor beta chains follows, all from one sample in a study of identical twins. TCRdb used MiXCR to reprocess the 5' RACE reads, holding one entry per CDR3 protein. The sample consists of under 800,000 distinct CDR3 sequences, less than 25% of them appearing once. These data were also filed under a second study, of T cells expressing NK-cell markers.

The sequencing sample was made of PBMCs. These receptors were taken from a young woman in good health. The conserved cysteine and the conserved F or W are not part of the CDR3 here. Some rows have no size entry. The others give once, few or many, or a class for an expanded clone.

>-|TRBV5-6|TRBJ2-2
ASSYQVDYRGELF
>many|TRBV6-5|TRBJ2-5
ASSLQGAGETQY
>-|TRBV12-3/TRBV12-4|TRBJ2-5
AVTLGTSPETQY
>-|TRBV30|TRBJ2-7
AWSVSAVEQY
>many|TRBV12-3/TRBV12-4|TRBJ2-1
ASQGSGWGRDEQF
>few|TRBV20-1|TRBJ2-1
SARLAGGMGKF
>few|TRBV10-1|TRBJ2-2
ASSETGRPKLNTGELF
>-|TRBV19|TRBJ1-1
ASTLYRGANTEAF
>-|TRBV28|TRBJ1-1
ASSLIGGPTEAF
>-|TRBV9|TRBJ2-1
ASSPKSGSSYNEQF
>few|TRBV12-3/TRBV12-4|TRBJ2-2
ASSSGSGGPPGELF
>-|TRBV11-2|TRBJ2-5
ASSLNSGQGHQETQY
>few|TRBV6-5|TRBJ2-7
ASSLQGAHYEQY
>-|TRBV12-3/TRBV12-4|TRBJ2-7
ASSVGTGRTYEQY
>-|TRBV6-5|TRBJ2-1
ASSPLAGAWF
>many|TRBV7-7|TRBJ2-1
ASSEDEQF
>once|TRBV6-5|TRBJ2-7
ASGRDPYEQY
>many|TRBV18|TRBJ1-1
ASSPRRGDKTEAF
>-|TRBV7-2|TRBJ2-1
ASSLVVGRSYNEQF
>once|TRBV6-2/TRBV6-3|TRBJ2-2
ASSPGTSGGTNTGELF
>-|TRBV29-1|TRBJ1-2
SVEDRRDGYT
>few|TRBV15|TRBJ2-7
ATSLSSLRDRTYEQY
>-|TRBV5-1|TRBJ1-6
ASSSIGQTDSPLH
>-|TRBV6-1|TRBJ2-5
ASSPTPAWTGQQETQY
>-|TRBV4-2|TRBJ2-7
ASSQGTPGLEQY
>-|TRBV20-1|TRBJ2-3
SAGDSGTSGRGEQY
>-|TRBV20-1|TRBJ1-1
SAYSPGAGEAF
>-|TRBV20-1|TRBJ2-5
SASFETGPKKTQY
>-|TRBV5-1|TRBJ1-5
ATRGGPGQPQH
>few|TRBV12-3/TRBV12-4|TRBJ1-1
ASSLVKRAF
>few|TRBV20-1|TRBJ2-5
SARERTGRWETQY